The 21 T cell receptor beta chains listed next were all sequenced from one sample in a study of T cell responses to AZD1222 COVID-19 vaccine. TCRdb keeps only in-frame clones here, not all; method: immunoSEQ multiplex PCR. The sample lists approximately 150,000 clones, more than 85% occurring once. Sequenced material: peripheral blood, taken on day 0 of AZD1222 vaccination. Source of these receptors: an adult in good health.

The rearrangement uses TRBV6-1 and TRBJ2-7; D may be TRBD1 (5 bases). The length of the CDR3 is 13 residues. V was pared by 1 base and J by 4 bases, with 8 bases between. CDR1 and CDR2 (germline): MNHNS, SASEGT. The CDR3 bases are TGTGCCAGCAGTGAAGGGACAAATTACGAGCAGTACTTC. It yields the protein CASSEGTNYEQYF.

The gene calls are TRBV7-9 and TRBJ2-1, with 8 bases identical to TRBD2. CDR1 SEHNR and CDR2 FQNEAQ come from the germline V gene (reference sequence). CDR3 length equals 12 residues. V lost 5 bases and J lost 12; bases outside the gene matches: 6. The CDR3 sequence is CASSAGGLRQFF. CDR3 coding DNA: TGTGCCAGCAGCGCGGGGGGCCTGAGGCAGTTCTTC. Supplemented by reference TRBV7-9 and TRBJ2-1, the full variable domain reads DTGVSQNPRHKITKRGQNVTFRCDPISEHNRLYWYRQTLGQGPEFLTYFQNEAQLEKSRLLSDRFSAERPKGSFSTLEIQRTEQGDSAMYLCASSAGGLRQFFGPGTRLTVL.

The chain joins TRBV18 to TRBJ1-1; D is perhaps TRBD1 (5 bases). The CDR3 runs 13 residues. Germline V gene sequence: CDR1 KGHSH, CDR2 LQKENI. The V end lost 3 bases, the J end lost 3 bases, and 8 bases lay between the germline ends. CDR3 DNA: TGTGCCAGCTCACCTGTAGGGGACACTGAAGCTTTCTTT. It specifies CASSPVGDTEAFF.

The chain links TRBV5-6 to TRBJ1-2; 10 bases map to TRBD1. Losses at the gene ends were 4 bases for V and 7 bases for J; bases not matched to a gene: 7. The CDR3 is 14 amino acids. CDR1 is SGHDT and CDR2 is YYEEEE in the germline V gene. The CDR3 loop is CASSLGQGMGGYTF. The CDR3, as DNA: TGTGCCAGCAGCCTGGGACAGGGGATGGGTGGCTACACCTTC.

The rearrangement links TRBV7-9 to TRBJ2-3; D possibly corresponds to TRBD2 (5 bases). V lost 2 bases and J lost 0, with 12 bases in between. This CDR3 has 16 residues. The germline V gene has CDR1 SEHNR and CDR2 FQNEAQ (reference sequence). The CDR3 sequence: CASSLWTGTSTDTQYF. CDR3 bases: TGTGCCAGCAGCTTATGGACGGGAACTAGCACAGATACGCAGTATTTT.

The DNA of the CDR3 is TGTGCCATCAGTGAACCCCAGGGGGCTTTGGATACGCAGTATTTT. Translating gives CAISEPQGALDTQYF. The rearrangement uses TRBV10-3 and TRBJ2-3; 8 nucleotides line up with TRBD1. V trimming: 3 bases; J trimming: 6 bases; junction bases outside the gene matches: 8. Germline assignment: CDR1 ENHRY and CDR2 SYGVKD. This CDR3 has 15 residues.

V gene TRBV11-3 combines with J gene TRBJ1-6; 8 bases fit TRBD1. The CDR3 has 17 residues. With 4 bases clipped from V and 11 bases from J, the junction kept 16 bases outside the gene matches. Germline V CDR1 and CDR2: SGHNT, YENEEA. The CDR3 loop reads CASSSNQTGDVRTPLHF. For the CDR3, the DNA is TGTGCCAGCAGCTCTAACCAGACAGGGGACGTTAGGACACCCCTCCACTTT.

This clone came up a few times. V gene TRBV27 combines with J gene TRBJ2-1; 7 nucleotides line up with TRBD1. The trim removed 10 bases at V and 4 bases at J, leaving 10 bases unmatched. The CDR3 covers 14 residues. The germline CDR1 and CDR2 sequences are MNHEY and SMNVEV (reference sequence). The CDR3 sequence is CAIGRDRGYNEQFF. CDR3 DNA sequence: TGTGCCATCGGCCGGGACAGAGGTTACAATGAGCAGTTCTTC.

The chain links TRBV24-1 to TRBJ2-1, with no clear D. There are 16 residues in the CDR3. The germline CDR1 and CDR2 sequences are KGHDR and SFDVKD. V dropped 1 base and J dropped 0 bases, with 9 bases sitting between them. In DNA, the CDR3 is TGTGCCACCAGTGATTTCGCCGGAAGCTCCTACAATGAGCAGTTCTTC. This sequence encodes CATSDFAGSSYNEQFF.

In its sample, this clone was seen once. J is TRBJ2-5 and V is TRBV10-2; D is unresolved. The CDR3 consists of 16 residues. From germline, CDR1 is WSHSY and CDR2 SAAADI. V lost 5 bases to trimming and J lost 4 bases, with 20 bases between them. In DNA form, the CDR3 reads TGCGCCAGCAGTTCTCCCCTCGCTCTAGGGCCAGAGACCCAGTACTTC. Protein product: CASSSPLALGPETQYF.

This chain connects TRBV3-1 (or the pseudogene TRBV3-2) to TRBJ1-1; D call uncertain. Germline V gene data show CDR1 as LGHDT and CDR2 as YNNKEL (reference sequence). Trimming cost V 3 bases and J 1 base, with 9 bases left between them. CDR3 length equals 14 residues. The CDR3 is CASSHYGSNTEAFF. The CDR3 DNA reads TGTGCCAGCAGCCACTACGGGTCGAACACTGAAGCTTTCTTT.

This chain joins TRBV4-1 and TRBJ2-2, with TRBD2 matching 9 bases. The CDR3 consists of 16 residues. The V and J ends lost 0 bases and 7 bases, in that order; junction bases with no gene match: 6. Germline V CDR1 and CDR2: MGHRA, YSYEKL. The CDR3 region has the DNA TGCGCCAGCAGCCAAGATTTAGCGGGGGCCGGCGGGGAGCTGTTTTTT. This sequence encodes CASSQDLAGAGGELFF.

This clone was seen a single time. The V call is TRBV3-1 (or the pseudogene TRBV3-2), the J call TRBJ1-3, with 10 positions matching TRBD1. This CDR3 has 15 amino acids. The V and J ends lost 3 bases and 5 bases, in that order; junction bases with no gene match: 4. Per germline, CDR1 LGHDT and CDR2 YNNKEL (reference sequence). CDR3 residues: CASSHWTGGRNTIYF. DNA of the CDR3: TGTGCCAGCAGCCACTGGACAGGGGGTAGAAACACCATATATTTT.

The CDR3 here is CASSQSWVVGGALNEKLFF. The DNA of the CDR3 is TGTGCCAGCAGCCAATCGTGGGTAGTGGGGGGAGCTCTTAATGAAAAACTGTTTTTT. This rearrangement joins TRBV4-2 to TRBJ1-4, with D maybe TRBD1 (5 bases). CDR3 size: 19 residues. Trimming cost V 2 bases and J 4 bases, with 23 bases left between them. CDR1 is LGHNA, CDR2 YNFKEQ, per germline.

This chain links TRBV27 with TRBJ1-2, with D possibly TRBD1 on 6 matching bases. Trimming took off 2 bases at V and 5 bases at J, with 15 bases between the two ends. This CDR3 spans 15 amino acids. Germline V gene lookup returns CDR1 MNHEY and CDR2 SMNVEV (reference sequence). The CDR3 nucleotides read TGTGCCAGCAGTTTAGCCCCGGACAGACCATATGGCTACACCTTC. Translation gives CASSLAPDRPYGYTF.

The chain couples TRBV6-5 to TRBJ1-5; D perhaps matches TRBD1 (6 bases). The CDR3 has 14 amino acids. Between the trimmed V and J ends, which lost 2 bases and 3 bases, there was a span of 8 bases. In germline, CDR1 is MNHEY, CDR2 SVGAGI. Here the CDR3 reads CASSYDRNNQPQHF. The CDR3, as DNA: TGTGCCAGCAGTTACGACAGGAACAATCAGCCCCAGCATTTT.

The chain joins TRBV9 to TRBJ2-7; no clear D gene. This CDR3 has 15 amino acids. V was trimmed by 4 bases and J by 3 bases, leaving 17 bases between them. Germline assignment: CDR1 SGDLS and CDR2 YYNGEE. The CDR3 reads CASSPHLGGGYEQYF. The CDR3 bases are TGTGCCAGCAGCCCCCACTTAGGCGGCGGCTACGAGCAGTACTTC.

The J gene is TRBJ1-3, the V gene TRBV12-3 or TRBV12-4; D ambiguous. Trimming left V 7 bases short and J 3 bases short, with 10 bases between. This CDR3 contains 13 residues. The CDR3 protein is CASMLGGGNTIYF. CDR3 DNA sequence: TGTGCCAGCATGCTGGGTGGTGGAAACACCATATATTTT.

The CDR3 coding sequence is TGTGCCAGCAGCGTAGCCTCGGCATGGGGTGAAAAACTGTTTTTT. Translation gives CASSVASAWGEKLFF. The chain recombines TRBV9 with TRBJ1-4; D call uncertain. Germline V CDR1 and CDR2: SGDLS, YYNGEE. CDR3 length: 15 residues. V was trimmed by 0 bases and J by 7 bases, leaving 13 bases between them.

The CDR3 region has the DNA TGTGCCAGCAGTGAAACTTTGGGACTAGCGGGATTCAATGAGCAGTTCTTC. Its translation is CASSETLGLAGFNEQFF. This sequence joins TRBV25-1 and TRBJ2-1; 13 bases match TRBD2. Germline CDR1 is MGHDK and CDR2 is SYGVNS. There are 17 residues in the CDR3. With 2 bases clipped from V and 6 bases from J, the junction kept 7 bases outside the gene matches.

This chain uses TRBV7-3 with TRBJ2-6; 12 nucleotides agree with TRBD1. Unmatched junction bases numbered 11, after V lost 5 bases and J lost 3 bases. The CDR3 is made up of 19 amino acids. Per the germline V gene, CDR1 is SGHTA and CDR2 is FQGTGA. CDR3 protein: CASSQNAGQGAGGANVLTF. CDR3 sequence (DNA): TGTGCCAGCAGCCAGAATGCGGGACAGGGGGCCGGTGGGGCCAACGTCCTGACTTTC.